The next 27 T cell receptor beta chains were all read from a single sample in a study of T cells in localized non-small cell lung cancer. This table comes from immunoSEQ multiplex PCR, and its TCRdb copy is limited to in-frame clones, with some not included. The sample has some 28,000 clones, roughly 89% seen once. The sequenced sample was peripheral blood, obtained before any cancer treatment. Receptors originate from a male donor aged 60 or older with stage I lung adenocarcinoma.

This clone was detected a few times. The rearrangement links TRBV5-1 to TRBJ2-2; D gene uncertain. Germline CDR1 is SGHRS and CDR2 is YFSETQ. CDR3 length: 16 amino acids. Trimming shortened V by 3 bases and J by 0 bases, and 12 bases separated the two germline ends. The CDR3 sequence is CASSSTLLANTGELFF. CDR3 nucleotide sequence: TGCGCCAGCAGCTCAACCCTCCTCGCGAACACCGGGGAGCTGTTTTTT.

J is TRBJ2-7 and V is TRBV23-1; D possibly uses TRBD1 or TRBD2 (6 bases each). TRBV23-1 counts as an open reading frame of uncertain function. The V end lost 0 bases, the J end lost 2 bases, and 14 bases lay between the germline ends. CDR3 length: 16 residues. CDR3 loop: CASSQSGGPHAYEQYF. The DNA for the CDR3 is TGCGCCAGCAGTCAATCGGGGGGCCCACATGCCTACGAGCAGTACTTC.

The V gene is TRBV7-2, the J gene TRBJ2-7; 8 bases are a match to TRBD1. Trimming removed 5 bases from V and 6 bases from J; junction bases left unmatched: 9. Germline CDR1 reads SGHTA; CDR2 reads FQGNSA. The CDR3 consists of 14 residues. The CDR3 DNA reads TGTGCCAGCAGCCGCCTTGGGACAGGCAGCGAGCAGTACTTC. Translation: CASSRLGTGSEQYF. Full variable domain (outside the CDR3, taken from reference TRBV7-2 and TRBJ2-7): GAGVSQSPSNKVTEKGKDVELRCDPISGHTALYWYRQSLGQGLEFLIYFQGNSAPDKSGLPSDRFSAERTGGSVSTLTIQRTQQEDSAVYLCASSRLGTGSEQYFGPGTRLTVT.

CDR3 sequence (DNA): TGCGCCAGCAGCTTGGTGCCAAGGACAGGGGGCGGGGGCACTGAAGCTTTCTTT. It codes for CASSLVPRTGGGGTEAFF. The chain joins TRBV5-1 to TRBJ1-1, with TRBD1 matching over 11 bases. The germline V gene has CDR1 SGHRS and CDR2 YFSETQ. CDR3 size: 18 residues. V was pared by 0 bases and J by 4 bases, with 11 bases of the junction left unmatched. Full variable domain (remainder filled in from reference TRBV5-1 and TRBJ1-1): KAGVTQTPRYLIKTRGQQVTLSCSPISGHRSVSWYQQTPGQGLQFLFEYFSETQRNKGNFPGRFSGRQFSNSRSEMNVSTLELGDSALYLCASSLVPRTGGGGTEAFFGQGTRLTVV.

The genes are TRBV10-3 and TRBJ2-5, with no clear D. Germline loops: CDR1 ENHRY, CDR2 SYGVKD. V was pared by 3 bases and J by 3 bases, with 8 bases between. The CDR3 covers 13 residues. The CDR3 region has the DNA TGTGCCATCAGTGAAGCATATGAAGAGACCCAGTACTTC. Protein: CAISEAYEETQYF.

This rearrangement joins TRBV28 to TRBJ1-4; a possible D gene is TRBD1 (5 bases). Trimming shortened V by 10 bases and J by 6 bases, and 18 bases separated the two germline ends. The CDR3 is 14 residues long. Per germline, CDR1 MDHEN and CDR2 SYDVKM. CDR3 in amino acids: CATVRTWGDEKLFF. The CDR3 DNA sequence: TGTGCCACAGTTAGGACATGGGGGGATGAAAAACTGTTTTTT.

The chain couples TRBV6-6 to TRBJ1-2; 9 nucleotides match TRBD1. The J segment lost 8 bases and the V segment lost 4 bases, leaving 8 bases of the junction unmatched. The CDR3 has 14 amino acids. Germline CDR1 reads MNHNY; CDR2 reads SVGAGI (reference sequence). The CDR3 DNA reads TGTGCCAGCAGTTCTCCCGGGACAGGGTTAGGCTACACCTTC. Translated, it gives CASSSPGTGLGYTF.

The chain carries TRBV27 and TRBJ2-2; 9 bases fit TRBD2. The germline V gene encodes CDR1 MNHEY and CDR2 SMNVEV (reference sequence). With V trimmed by 6 bases and J by 6 bases, 14 bases remained unmatched. CDR3 size: 17 residues. This CDR3 reads CASSPLSGGPHAGELFF. The CDR3 nucleotides are TGTGCCAGCAGCCCCTTGAGCGGGGGGCCCCACGCCGGGGAGCTGTTTTTT.

This chain joins TRBV4-3 and TRBJ2-1; 7 bases agree with TRBD2. The CDR3 loop spans 16 amino acids. Germline V gives CDR1 LGHNA, CDR2 YSLEER. V trimming: 0 bases; J trimming: 9 bases; junction bases outside the gene matches: 11. CDR3 DNA sequence: TGCGCCAGCAGCCAAGATTTGGGGGGGAAATTGGGTGAGCAGTTCTTC. Amino acid sequence: CASSQDLGGKLGEQFF.

This clone was counted a few times. The chain joins TRBV7-2 to TRBJ2-3; D not resolved. Germline assignment: CDR1 SGHTA and CDR2 FQGNSA. The V gene lost 1 base and the J gene lost 2 bases, with 10 bases spanning the gap. CDR3 length: 15 amino acids. The CDR3 nucleotides are TGTGCCAGCAGCTTAGTGGGGATTATCACAGATACGCAGTATTTT. Protein: CASSLVGIITDTQYF. The entire variable domain, with the rest obtained from reference TRBV7-2 and TRBJ2-3, is as follows: GAGVSQSPSNKVTEKGKDVELRCDPISGHTALYWYRQSLGQGLEFLIYFQGNSAPDKSGLPSDRFSAERTGGSVSTLTIQRTQQEDSAVYLCASSLVGIITDTQYFGPGTRLTVL.

The chain employs TRBV9 and TRBJ2-2; 9 bases match TRBD1. The CDR3 has 15 residues. Germline assignment: CDR1 SGDLS and CDR2 YYNGEE. J lost 3 bases, V lost 4 bases, and 4 bases had no gene match. The CDR3 is CASSPRQGDTGELFF. Here the CDR3 DNA reads TGTGCCAGCAGCCCTCGACAGGGGGACACCGGGGAGCTGTTTTTT.

The J gene is TRBJ1-5, the V gene TRBV6-5, with a weak D call TRBD1 (6 bases). The germline CDR1 and CDR2 sequences are MNHEY and SVGAGI. This CDR3 contains 15 residues. Trimming left V 2 bases short and J 5 bases short, with 13 bases between. The CDR3 region has the DNA TGTGCCAGCAGTTACACTTCAGGGGAGGATCAGCCCCAGCATTTT. It codes for CASSYTSGEDQPQHF.

The rearrangement links TRBV28 to TRBJ2-3, with 9 bases aligning to TRBD2. Trimming cost V 5 bases and J 2 bases; bases outside gene matches: 8. Looked up from germline, CDR1 is MDHEN and CDR2 is SYDVKM. The CDR3 runs to 16 residues. As DNA, the CDR3 is TGTGCCAGCAGTACCCCGGGCGGGGGGGCCACAGATACGCAGTATTTT. Protein sequence: CASSTPGGGATDTQYF.

The V and J genes are TRBV7-6 and TRBJ2-1; D is uncertain. This CDR3 spans 17 amino acids. CDR1 and CDR2 (germline): SGHVS, FNYEAQ. Trimming shortened V by 2 bases and J by 0 bases, and 14 bases separated the two germline ends. The CDR3 here is CASSLMDQQSSYNEQFF. The CDR3 coding sequence is TGTGCCAGCAGCTTAATGGATCAGCAGAGCTCCTACAATGAGCAGTTCTTC.

This rearrangement joins TRBV5-1 to TRBJ2-5; tentatively, D is TRBD2 (5 bases). CDR3 length: 13 amino acids. The germline gives CDR1 SGHRS, CDR2 YFSETQ. V lost 3 bases and J lost 5, with 11 bases in between. CDR3: CASSSDRGETQYF. In DNA form, the CDR3 reads TGCGCCAGCAGCTCGGACCGAGGGGAGACCCAGTACTTC.

In its sample, this clone was seen once. The chain has TRBV2 and TRBJ2-7, with a possible D match to TRBD2 (6 bases). V dropped 5 bases and J dropped 2 bases, with 13 bases sitting between them. From germline, CDR1 is SNHLY and CDR2 FYNNEI. The CDR3 is 14 residues long. CDR3 bases: TGTGCCAGCAGTTCGGGACTGGCCCCCTACGAGCAGTACTTC. Protein: CASSSGLAPYEQYF.

A single count supports this clone. The V call is TRBV4-2, the J call TRBJ2-3; 7 bases align to TRBD2. The V gene's germline CDR1 is LGHNA and CDR2 YNFKEQ. With 5 bases clipped from V and 4 bases from J, the junction kept 9 bases outside the gene matches. The CDR3 consists of 15 residues. Here the CDR3 reads CASSFWGGFPDTQYF. CDR3 coding DNA: TGTGCCAGCAGCTTCTGGGGGGGGTTCCCAGATACGCAGTATTTT.

V and J are TRBV29-1 and TRBJ2-5, with TRBD2 identical over 8 bases. The CDR3 covers 14 residues. V was pared by 4 bases and J by 2 bases, with 6 bases of the junction left unmatched. CDR1 SQVTM and CDR2 ANQGSEA come from the germline V gene. CDR3 amino acids: CSVGLGGGQETQYF. In DNA form, the CDR3 reads TGCAGCGTTGGTTTAGGCGGGGGGCAAGAGACCCAGTACTTC.

This sequence joins TRBV18 and TRBJ1-3; D might be TRBD1 (6 bases). The CDR3 spans 14 residues. Germline V CDR1 and CDR2: KGHSH, LQKENI. V lost 6 bases and J 7 bases, leaving 16 bases between the germline ends. CDR3 in amino acids: CASSLAGTTNTIYF. In nucleotides, the CDR3 is TGTGCCAGCTCTCTCGCGGGGACAACGAACACCATATATTTT.

As concerns this clone: Because the CDR3's place on the DNA is in doubt, the DNA is left out and the CDR3 is given as listed by TCRdb. The V gene is TRBV30, the J gene TRBJ1-2. Germline CDR1 GTSNPN, CDR2 SVGIG (reference sequence). Termini included, the CDR3 measures 11 amino acids. The chain's CDR3 is CAWGKGTENFF.

The CDR3 DNA reads TGTGCCAGCAGCTACCGGGAGCCAGGCTCTGGAAACACCATATATTTT. This codes for CASSYREPGSGNTIYF. The chain links TRBV7-2 to TRBJ1-3; D remains ambiguous. Between the trimmed V and J ends, which lost 4 bases and 0 bases, there was a span of 13 bases. Germline lookup yields CDR1 SGHTA and CDR2 FQGNSA. There are 16 residues in the CDR3.

This clone was seen a handful of times. This chain connects TRBV30 to TRBJ2-7; 8 bases are shared with TRBD1. V shed 7 bases and J 6 bases; nucleotides not matched to a gene: 11. CDR3 length: 13 residues. CDR1 is GTSNPN, CDR2 SVGIG, per germline (reference sequence). The CDR3 protein is CASLTGAMGEQYF. The CDR3 DNA is TGTGCCTCGCTGACAGGGGCTATGGGCGAGCAGTACTTC.

This chain connects TRBV5-1 to TRBJ2-7; D gene ambiguous. Germline values: CDR1 SGHRS, CDR2 YFSETQ. The CDR3 is 13 amino acids. Trimming took off 0 bases at V and 6 bases at J, with 10 bases between the two ends. The CDR3 loop is CASSLGENFEQYF. As DNA, the CDR3 is TGCGCCAGCAGCTTGGGGGAAAACTTCGAGCAGTACTTC.

V is TRBV5-6 and J is TRBJ1-3, with TRBD1 as a possible D gene (5 bases). V lost 3 bases and J 0 bases, leaving 16 bases between the germline ends. Germline-derived CDR1 and CDR2 are SGHDT and YYEEEE. This CDR3 is 17 amino acids long. The CDR3 DNA reads TGTGCCAGCAGCTCTTGGGACCGGTTGAGCTCTGGAAACACCATATATTTT. Translating it yields CASSSWDRLSSGNTIYF. The variable domain in full, with the rest retrieved from reference TRBV5-6 and TRBJ1-3, is DAGVTQSPTHLIKTRGQQVTLRCSPKSGHDTVSWYQQALGQGPQFIFQYYEEEERQRGNFPDRFSGHQFPNYSSELNVNALLLGDSALYLCASSSWDRLSSGNTIYFGEGSWLTVV.

The chain is built from TRBV7-2 and TRBJ2-2; 9 bases are a match to TRBD1. CDR3 length: 16 residues. Germline assignment: CDR1 SGHTA and CDR2 FQGNSA. The V segment lost 4 bases and the J segment 1 base; nucleotides outside the gene matches: 4. Here the CDR3 reads CASSSGTGMNTGELFF. The DNA for the CDR3 is TGTGCCAGCAGCTCAGGGACAGGGATGAACACCGGGGAGCTGTTTTTT.

The chain combines TRBV19 with TRBJ2-2, with TRBD1 matching 12 bases. The CDR3 contains 19 residues. V lost 4 bases to trimming and J lost 5 bases; unmatched junction nucleotides: 14. CDR1 LNHDA and CDR2 SQIVND come from the germline V gene (reference sequence). In DNA, the CDR3 is TGTGCCAGTAGTACGCTCCACCGGGACAGGGGGCGCGTAACCGGGGAGCTGTTTTTT. Translating gives CASSTLHRDRGRVTGELFF.

The chain employs TRBV4-2 and TRBJ2-2; 16 positions match TRBD2. There are 18 residues in the CDR3. V gave up 4 bases and J gave up 0 bases; unmatched junction bases: 2. CDR1 is LGHNA, CDR2 YNFKEQ, per germline. Written as DNA, the CDR3 is TGTGCCAGCAGCCCGGGACTAGCGGGGGGGGCGAACACCGGGGAGCTGTTTTTT. Protein: CASSPGLAGGANTGELFF.